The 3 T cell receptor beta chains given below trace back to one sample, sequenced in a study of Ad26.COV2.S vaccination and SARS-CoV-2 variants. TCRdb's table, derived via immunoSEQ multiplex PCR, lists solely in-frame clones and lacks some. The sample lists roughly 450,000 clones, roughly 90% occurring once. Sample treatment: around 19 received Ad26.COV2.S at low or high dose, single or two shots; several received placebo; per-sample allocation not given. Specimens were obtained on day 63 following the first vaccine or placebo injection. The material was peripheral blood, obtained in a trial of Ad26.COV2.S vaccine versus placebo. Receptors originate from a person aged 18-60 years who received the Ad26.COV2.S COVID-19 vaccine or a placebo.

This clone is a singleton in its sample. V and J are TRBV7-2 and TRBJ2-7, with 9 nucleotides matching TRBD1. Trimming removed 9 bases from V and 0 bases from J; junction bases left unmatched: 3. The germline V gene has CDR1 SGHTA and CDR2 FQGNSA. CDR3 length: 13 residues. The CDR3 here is CASKDRGSYEQYF. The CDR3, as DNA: TGTGCCAGTAAGGACAGGGGCTCCTACGAGCAGTACTTC.

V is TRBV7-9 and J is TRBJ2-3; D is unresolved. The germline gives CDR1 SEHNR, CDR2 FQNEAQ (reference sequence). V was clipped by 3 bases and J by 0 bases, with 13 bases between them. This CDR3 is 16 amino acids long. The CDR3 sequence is CASSFGRSPSTDTQYF. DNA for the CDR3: TGTGCCAGCAGCTTTGGCCGGTCACCTAGCACAGATACGCAGTATTTT.

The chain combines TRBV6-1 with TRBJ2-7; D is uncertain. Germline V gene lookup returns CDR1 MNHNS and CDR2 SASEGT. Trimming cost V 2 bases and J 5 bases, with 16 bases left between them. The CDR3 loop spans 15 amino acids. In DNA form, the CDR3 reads TGTGCCAGCAGTGAAACGGTCCGGACCACGCACGAGCAGTACTTC. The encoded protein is CASSETVRTTHEQYF.